Listed below are T cell receptor beta chains from one sample, sequenced in a study of blood T cell repertoires in COVID-19. Using immunoSEQ multiplex PCR, the repertoire was profiled, and TCRdb retains in-frame clones only, with some absent. The table shows 190,000 or so clones, with around 87% occurring only once. Sequences were obtained from peripheral blood. The receptors derive from a man in his fifties with acute or convalescent COVID-19. Both conserved end residues are part of each CDR3. The D gene is left open where the match is weak. Some rows have no size entry. The others give once, few or many, or a class for an expanded clone.

d_gene,abundance,j_gene,v_gene,CDR3aa,CDR3nt
-,-,TRBJ1-2,TRBV4-1,CASSFRDTNYGYTF,TGCGCCAGCAGCTTCCGGGACACCAACTATGGCTACACCTTC
-,-,TRBJ2-7,TRBV28,CASSLLASRRYEQYF,TGTGCCAGCAGTTTACTCGCTAGTCGACGGTACGAGCAGTACTTC
TRBD1,-,TRBJ2-1,TRBV19,CASSIGQGGGNEQFF,TGTGCCAGTAGTATCGGACAGGGTGGAGGCAATGAGCAGTTCTTC
-,-,TRBJ1-3,TRBV6-5,CASSPGGFSGNTIYF,TGTGCCAGCAGTCCTGGGGGGTTCTCTGGAAACACCATATATTTT
-,once,TRBJ1-1,TRBV19,CASSIGGTFEAFF,TGTGCCAGTAGTATAGGCGGGACGTTTGAAGCTTTCTTT
-,-,TRBJ2-3,TRBV4-1,CASSQTPKRASTDTQYF,TGCGCCAGCAGCCAAACACCTAAGCGGGCTAGCACAGATACGCAGTATTTT
-,-,TRBJ2-5,TRBV9,CASSAFSTGSQETQYF,TGTGCCAGCAGCGCCTTCTCAACAGGGAGCCAAGAGACCCAGTACTTC
-,few,TRBJ1-1,TRBV6-6,CASSWTYNVAFF,TGTGCCAGCAGTTGGACATATAACGTAGCTTTCTTT
-,-,TRBJ1-1,TRBV19,CASSVQLDRGEAFF,TGTGCCAGTAGTGTTCAGCTAGACCGGGGTGAAGCTTTCTTT
-,-,TRBJ1-1,TRBV6-2/TRBV6-3,CASSYLQSPNTEAFF,TGTGCCAGCAGTTACCTCCAAAGCCCGAACACTGAAGCTTTCTTT